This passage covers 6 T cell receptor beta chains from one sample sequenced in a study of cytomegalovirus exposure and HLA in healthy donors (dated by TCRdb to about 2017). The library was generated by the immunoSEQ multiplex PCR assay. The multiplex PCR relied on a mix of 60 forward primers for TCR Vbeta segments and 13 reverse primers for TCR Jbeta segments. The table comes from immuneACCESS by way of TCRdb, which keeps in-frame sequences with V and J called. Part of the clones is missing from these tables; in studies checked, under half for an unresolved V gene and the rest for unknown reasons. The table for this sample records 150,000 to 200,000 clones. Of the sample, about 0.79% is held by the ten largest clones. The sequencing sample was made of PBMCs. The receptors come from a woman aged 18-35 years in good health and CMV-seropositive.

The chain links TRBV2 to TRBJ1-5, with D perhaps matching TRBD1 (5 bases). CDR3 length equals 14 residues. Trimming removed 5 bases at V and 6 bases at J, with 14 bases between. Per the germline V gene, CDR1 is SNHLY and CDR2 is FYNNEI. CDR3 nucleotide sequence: TGTGCCAGCAGTTCGGACGCCGGGGGTCAGCCCCAGCATTTT. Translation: CASSSDAGGQPQHF.

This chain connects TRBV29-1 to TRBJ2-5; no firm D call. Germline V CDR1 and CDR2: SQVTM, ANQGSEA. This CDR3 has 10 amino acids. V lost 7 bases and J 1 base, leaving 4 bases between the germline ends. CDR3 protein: CSARQETQYF. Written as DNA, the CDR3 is TGCAGCGCCCGCCAAGAGACCCAGTACTTC.

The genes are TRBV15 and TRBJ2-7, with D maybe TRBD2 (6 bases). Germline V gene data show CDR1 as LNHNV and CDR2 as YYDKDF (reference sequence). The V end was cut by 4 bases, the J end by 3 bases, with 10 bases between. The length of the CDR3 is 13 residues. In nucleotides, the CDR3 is TGTGCCACCAGCACCAGGAGGGACTACGAGCAGTACTTC. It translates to CATSTRRDYEQYF.

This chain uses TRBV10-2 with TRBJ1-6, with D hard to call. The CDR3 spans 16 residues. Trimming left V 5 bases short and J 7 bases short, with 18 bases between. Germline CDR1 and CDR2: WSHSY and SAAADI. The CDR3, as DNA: TGCGCCAGCAGTCGCGACGGTATAGGCGGGAATTCACCCCTCCACTTT. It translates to CASSRDGIGGNSPLHF.

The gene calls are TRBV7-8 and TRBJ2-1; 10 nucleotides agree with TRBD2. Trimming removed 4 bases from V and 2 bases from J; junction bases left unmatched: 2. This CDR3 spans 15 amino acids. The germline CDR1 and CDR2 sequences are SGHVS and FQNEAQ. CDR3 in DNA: TGTGCCAGCAGCTCTAGCGGGGGACCCTACAATGAGCAGTTCTTC. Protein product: CASSSSGGPYNEQFF.

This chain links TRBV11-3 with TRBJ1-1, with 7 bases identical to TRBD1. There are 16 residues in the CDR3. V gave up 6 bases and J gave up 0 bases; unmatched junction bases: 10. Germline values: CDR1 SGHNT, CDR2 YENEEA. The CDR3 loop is CASSLRTGTVNTEAFF. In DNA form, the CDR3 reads TGTGCCAGCAGTTTACGTACCGGGACAGTGAACACTGAAGCTTTCTTT.